The clone carrying this TCR beta chain was seen repeatedly, ten times or more. The antigen is undetermined. The V gene lost 6 bases and the J gene lost 0 bases, with 15 bases spanning the gap. CDR1 is MNHEY, CDR2 SVGAGI, per germline. This CDR3 region has 16 residues. The sample is drawn from a study of human T cells and chemical hapten exposure. Findings and limits, study-wide: Among expanded TCRs, significantly more large CDR3 similarity clusters formed than among controls.

Unique molecular identifiers were linked by the library to individual cDNA molecules. One entry per CDR3 protein results from TCRdb running MiXCR on the RACE reads. The repertoire has some 60,000 distinct CDR3 sequences, 11% of them found once; the top ten carry 3% to 4.5%. This sample's time point: pre-sensitization, week 0. Treatment meaning: therapeutic diphenylcyclopropenone sensitization with weekly scalp DPC. The chain carries TRBV6-5 and TRBJ1-3, with a possible D match to TRBD1 (5 bases). The source of this sequence is a woman between 35 and 50 years old with alopecia areata. Some clones in this sample may be carry-over from other donors' samples. Sequenced here: whole blood, sampled in connection with sensitization to the hapten diphenylcyclopropenone (DPC). The CDR3 nucleotides are TGTGCCAGCAGGTCCGGGACGTACAGCTCTGGAAACACCATATATTTT. It specifies CASRSGTYSSGNTIYF.